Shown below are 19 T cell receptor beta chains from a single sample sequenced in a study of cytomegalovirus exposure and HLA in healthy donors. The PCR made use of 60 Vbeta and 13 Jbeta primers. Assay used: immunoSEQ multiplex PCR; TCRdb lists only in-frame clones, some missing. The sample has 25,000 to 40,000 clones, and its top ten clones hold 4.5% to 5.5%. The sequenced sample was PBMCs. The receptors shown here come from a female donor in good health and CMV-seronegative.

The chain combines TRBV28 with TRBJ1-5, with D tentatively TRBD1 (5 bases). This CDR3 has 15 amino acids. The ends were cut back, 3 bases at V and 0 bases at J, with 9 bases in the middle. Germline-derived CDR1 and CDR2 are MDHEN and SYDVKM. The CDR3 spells CASSFAGNSNQPQHF. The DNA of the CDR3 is TGTGCCAGCAGTTTTGCAGGGAATAGCAATCAGCCCCAGCATTTT.

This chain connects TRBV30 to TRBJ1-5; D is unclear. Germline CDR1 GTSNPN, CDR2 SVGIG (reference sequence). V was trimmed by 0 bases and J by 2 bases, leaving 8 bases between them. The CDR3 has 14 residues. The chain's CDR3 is CAWSVRRGNQPQHF. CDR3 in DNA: TGTGCCTGGAGTGTACGGAGGGGCAATCAGCCCCAGCATTTT.

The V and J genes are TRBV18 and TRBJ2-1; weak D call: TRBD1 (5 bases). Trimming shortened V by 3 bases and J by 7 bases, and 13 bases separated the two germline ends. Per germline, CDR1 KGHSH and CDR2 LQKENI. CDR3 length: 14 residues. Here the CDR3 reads CASSPGAGWNEQFF. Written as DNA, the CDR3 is TGTGCCAGCTCACCTGGGGCAGGGTGGAATGAGCAGTTCTTC.

CDR3 in DNA: TGTGCCAGCAGTGAACGTCGAGACAGACCCTACGAGCAGTACTTC. It specifies CASSERRDRPYEQYF. The chain uses TRBV2 and TRBJ2-7; perhaps TRBD1 as D (5 bases). The CDR3 is 15 amino acids. V lost 2 bases to trimming and J lost 2 bases, with 13 bases between them. CDR1 is SNHLY and CDR2 is FYNNEI in the germline V gene.

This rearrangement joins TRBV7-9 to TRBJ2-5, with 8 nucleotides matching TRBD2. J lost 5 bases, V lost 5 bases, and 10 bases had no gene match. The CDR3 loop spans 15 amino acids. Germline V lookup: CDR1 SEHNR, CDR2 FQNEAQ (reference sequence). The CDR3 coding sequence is TGTGCCAGCAGCCCCCCCAGCGGGGGCTTGGAGACCCAGTACTTC. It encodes CASSPPSGGLETQYF.

CDR3 residues: CATRQGVSYTF. CDR3 nucleotide sequence: TGTGCCACCAGGCAGGGGGTGAGTTACACCTTC. This chain uses TRBV15 with TRBJ1-2, with 7 bases identical to TRBD1. Germline CDR1 and CDR2: LNHNV and YYDKDF (reference sequence). The length of the CDR3 is 11 residues. J gave up 11 bases and V 6 bases, and 6 bases lay outside the gene matches.

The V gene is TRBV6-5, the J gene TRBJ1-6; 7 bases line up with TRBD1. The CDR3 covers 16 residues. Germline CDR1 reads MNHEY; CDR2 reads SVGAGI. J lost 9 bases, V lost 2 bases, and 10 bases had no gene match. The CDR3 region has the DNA TGTGCCAGCAGTTACGGGTCGGGACAGTTGGGTTCACCCCTCCACTTT. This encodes CASSYGSGQLGSPLHF.

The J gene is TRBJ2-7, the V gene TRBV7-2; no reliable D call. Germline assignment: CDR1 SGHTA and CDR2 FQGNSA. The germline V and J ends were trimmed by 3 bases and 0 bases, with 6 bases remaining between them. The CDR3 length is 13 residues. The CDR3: CASSFPSSYEQYF. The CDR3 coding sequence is TGTGCCAGCAGCTTCCCGAGCTCCTACGAGCAGTACTTC. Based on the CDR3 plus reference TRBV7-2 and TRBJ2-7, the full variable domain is GAGVSQSPSNKVTEKGKDVELRCDPISGHTALYWYRQSLGQGLEFLIYFQGNSAPDKSGLPSDRFSAERTGGSVSTLTIQRTQQEDSAVYLCASSFPSSYEQYFGPGTRLTVT.

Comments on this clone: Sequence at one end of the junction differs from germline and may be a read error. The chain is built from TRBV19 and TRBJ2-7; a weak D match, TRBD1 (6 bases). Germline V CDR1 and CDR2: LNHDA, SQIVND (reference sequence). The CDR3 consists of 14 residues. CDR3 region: CASSTKQGPYKQYF. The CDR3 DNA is TGTGCCAGTAGTACCAAACAGGGCCCCTACAAGCAGTACTTC.

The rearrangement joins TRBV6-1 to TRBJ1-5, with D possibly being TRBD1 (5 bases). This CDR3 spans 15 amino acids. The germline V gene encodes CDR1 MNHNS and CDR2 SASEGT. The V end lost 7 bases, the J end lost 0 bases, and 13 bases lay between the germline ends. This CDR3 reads CASNKRGLSNQPQHF. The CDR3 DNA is TGTGCCAGCAACAAGAGGGGACTTAGCAATCAGCCCCAGCATTTT.

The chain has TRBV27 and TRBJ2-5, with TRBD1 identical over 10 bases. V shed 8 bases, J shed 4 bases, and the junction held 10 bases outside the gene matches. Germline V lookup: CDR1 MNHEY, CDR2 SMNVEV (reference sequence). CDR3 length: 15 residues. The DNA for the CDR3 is TGTGCCAGCCACGCTGGGGACAGGGGCCCAGAGACCCAGTACTTC. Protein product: CASHAGDRGPETQYF.

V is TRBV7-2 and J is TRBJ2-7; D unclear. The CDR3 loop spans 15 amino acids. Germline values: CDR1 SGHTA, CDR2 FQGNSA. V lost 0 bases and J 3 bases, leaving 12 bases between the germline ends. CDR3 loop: CASSLASSEDYEQYF. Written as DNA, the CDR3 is TGTGCCAGCAGCTTAGCTTCTTCAGAGGACTACGAGCAGTACTTC. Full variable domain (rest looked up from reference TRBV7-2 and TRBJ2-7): GAGVSQSPSNKVTEKGKDVELRCDPISGHTALYWYRQSLGQGLEFLIYFQGNSAPDKSGLPSDRFSAERTGGSVSTLTIQRTQQEDSAVYLCASSLASSEDYEQYFGPGTRLTVT.

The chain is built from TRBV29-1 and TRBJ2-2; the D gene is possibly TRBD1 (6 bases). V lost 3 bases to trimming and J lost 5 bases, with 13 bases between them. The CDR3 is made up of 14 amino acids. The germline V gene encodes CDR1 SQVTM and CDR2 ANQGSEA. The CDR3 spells CSVELGGSTGELFF. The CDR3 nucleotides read TGCAGCGTTGAGCTTGGGGGCTCAACCGGGGAGCTGTTTTTT.

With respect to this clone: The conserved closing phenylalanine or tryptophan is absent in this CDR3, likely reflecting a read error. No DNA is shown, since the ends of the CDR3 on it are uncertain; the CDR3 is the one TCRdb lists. The CDR3 protein is CASSHRTPVDPG. The chain joins TRBV4-1 to TRBJ2-7; the table names TRBD1, a call not compared with the DNA. CDR1 is MGHRA and CDR2 is YSYEKL in the germline V gene. The CDR3 numbers 12 amino acids, ends counted.

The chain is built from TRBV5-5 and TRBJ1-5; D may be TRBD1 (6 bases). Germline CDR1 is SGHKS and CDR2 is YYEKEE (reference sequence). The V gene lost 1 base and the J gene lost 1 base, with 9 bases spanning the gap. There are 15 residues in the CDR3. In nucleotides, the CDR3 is TGTGCCAGCAGCTTGTGGGGGCCGAGCAATCAGCCCCAGCATTTT. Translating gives CASSLWGPSNQPQHF.

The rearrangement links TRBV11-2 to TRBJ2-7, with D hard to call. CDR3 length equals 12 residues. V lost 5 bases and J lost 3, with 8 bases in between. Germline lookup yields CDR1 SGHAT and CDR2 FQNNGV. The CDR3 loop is CASSRADYEQYF. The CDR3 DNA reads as TGTGCCAGCAGCCGAGCTGACTACGAGCAGTACTTC.

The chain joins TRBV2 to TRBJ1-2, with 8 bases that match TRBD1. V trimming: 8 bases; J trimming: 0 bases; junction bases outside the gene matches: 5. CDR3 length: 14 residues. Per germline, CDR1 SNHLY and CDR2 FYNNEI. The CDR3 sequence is CASGSTGANYGYTF. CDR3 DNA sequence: TGTGCCAGCGGGTCGACAGGGGCTAACTATGGCTACACCTTC.

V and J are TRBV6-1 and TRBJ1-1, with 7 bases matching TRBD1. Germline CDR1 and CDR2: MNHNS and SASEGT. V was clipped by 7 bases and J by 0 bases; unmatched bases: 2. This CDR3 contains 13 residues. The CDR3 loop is CASTDRVNTEAFF. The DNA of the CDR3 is TGTGCCAGCACCGACAGGGTGAACACTGAAGCTTTCTTT.

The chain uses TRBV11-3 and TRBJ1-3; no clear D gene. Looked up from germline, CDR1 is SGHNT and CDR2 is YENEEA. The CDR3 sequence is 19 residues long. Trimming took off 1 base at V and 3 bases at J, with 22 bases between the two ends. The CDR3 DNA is TGTGCCAGCAGCTTAGGTGTTGGTTACGGGGAGTTGGTTGGAAACACCATATATTTT. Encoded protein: CASSLGVGYGELVGNTIYF.